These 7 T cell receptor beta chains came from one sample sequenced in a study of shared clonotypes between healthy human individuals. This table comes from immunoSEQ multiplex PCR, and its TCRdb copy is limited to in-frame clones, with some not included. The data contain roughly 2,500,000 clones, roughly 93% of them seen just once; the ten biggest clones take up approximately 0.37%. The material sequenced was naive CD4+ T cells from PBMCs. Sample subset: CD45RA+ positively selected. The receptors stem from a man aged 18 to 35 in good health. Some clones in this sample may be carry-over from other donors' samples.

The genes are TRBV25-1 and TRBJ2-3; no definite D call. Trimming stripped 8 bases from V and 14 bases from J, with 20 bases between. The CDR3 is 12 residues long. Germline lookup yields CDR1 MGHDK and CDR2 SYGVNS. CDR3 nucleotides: TGTGCCAGCGGCCCGACCCGAGGATTGGCGTATTTT. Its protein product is CASGPTRGLAYF.

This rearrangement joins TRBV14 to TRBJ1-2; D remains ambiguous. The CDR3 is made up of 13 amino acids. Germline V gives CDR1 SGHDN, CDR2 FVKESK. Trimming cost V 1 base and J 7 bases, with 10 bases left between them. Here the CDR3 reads CASSQARSAGYTF. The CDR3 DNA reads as TGTGCCAGCAGCCAAGCCCGTTCGGCTGGCTACACCTTC.

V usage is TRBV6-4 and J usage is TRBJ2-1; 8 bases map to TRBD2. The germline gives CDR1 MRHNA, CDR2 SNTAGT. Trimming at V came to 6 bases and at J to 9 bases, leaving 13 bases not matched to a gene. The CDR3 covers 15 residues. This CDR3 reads CASSPETGAGGEQFF. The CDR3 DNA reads TGTGCCAGCAGCCCTGAAACGGGGGCGGGAGGTGAGCAGTTCTTC.

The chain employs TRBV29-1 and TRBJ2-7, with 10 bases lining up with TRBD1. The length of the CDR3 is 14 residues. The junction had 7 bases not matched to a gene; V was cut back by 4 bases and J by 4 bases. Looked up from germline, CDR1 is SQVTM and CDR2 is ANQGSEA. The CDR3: CSVGQGARPYEQYF. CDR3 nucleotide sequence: TGCAGCGTTGGACAGGGGGCGAGACCTTACGAGCAGTACTTC.

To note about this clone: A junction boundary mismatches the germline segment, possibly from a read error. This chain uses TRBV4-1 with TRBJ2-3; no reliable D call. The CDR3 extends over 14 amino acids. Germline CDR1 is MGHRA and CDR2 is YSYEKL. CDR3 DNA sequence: TGCGCCAGCAGCCAACCCGCCAGCAAAGATACGCAGTATTTT. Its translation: CASSQPASKDTQYF.

The CDR3 DNA sequence: TGTGCCAGCAGCCAATTTTCTGATAGCAATCAGCCCCAGCATTTT. It encodes CASSQFSDSNQPQHF. The J gene is TRBJ1-5, the V gene TRBV16; D gene ambiguous. Germline CDR1 KGHSY, CDR2 FQNENV. The CDR3 length is 15 residues. The V and J ends lost 1 base and 0 bases respectively, with 7 bases between them.

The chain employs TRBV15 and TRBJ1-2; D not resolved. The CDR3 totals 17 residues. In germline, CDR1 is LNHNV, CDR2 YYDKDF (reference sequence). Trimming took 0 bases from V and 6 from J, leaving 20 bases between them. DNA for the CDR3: TGTGCCACCAGCAGAGATCACTGGACCGCGGAGGGAGATGGCTACACCTTC. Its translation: CATSRDHWTAEGDGYTF.